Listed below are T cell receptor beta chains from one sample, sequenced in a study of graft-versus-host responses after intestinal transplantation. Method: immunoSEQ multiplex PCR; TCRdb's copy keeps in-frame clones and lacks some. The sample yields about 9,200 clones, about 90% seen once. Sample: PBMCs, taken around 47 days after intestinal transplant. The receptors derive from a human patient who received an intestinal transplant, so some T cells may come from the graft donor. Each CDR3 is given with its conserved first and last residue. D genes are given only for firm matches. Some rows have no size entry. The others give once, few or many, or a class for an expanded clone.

TGCGCCAGCAGCTTGCAGGTGAACTCTGGGGCCAACGTCCTGACTTTC	CASSLQVNSGANVLTF	.	TRBV5-1	TRBJ2-6	once
TGTGCCAGCTCACCACAACGGGGACTAGCGAGCGGCCCTAACACCGGGGGTACGCAGTATTTT	CASSPQRGLASGPNTGGTQYF	TRBD2	TRBV18	TRBJ2-3	.
TGTGCCAGCAGCTCCAGACTAGCGCCTAATCAGGGCACCGGGGAGCTGTTTTTT	CASSSRLAPNQGTGELFF	TRBD2	TRBV9	TRBJ2-2	.
TGTGCCAGCAGCTTAGCGGGGGGGACAGGAAGCTCCTACGAGCAGTACTTC	CASSLAGGTGSSYEQYF	.	TRBV7-6	TRBJ2-7	few
TGTGCCAGCAGCTTAGTGGCAGGGACTAGCGGGGGCAACGAGCAGTACTTC	CASSLVAGTSGGNEQYF	TRBD2	TRBV7-6	TRBJ2-7	.
TGTGCCAGCAGCCAAGGGCCCGAGGGGCGGGGGGTAGCAGATACGCAGTATTTT	CASSQGPEGRGVADTQYF	TRBD2	TRBV4-2	TRBJ2-3	.
TGTGCCAGCAGTTCTGGACAGGCAATAAACACCGGGGAGCTGTTTTTT	CASSSGQAINTGELFF	TRBD1	TRBV7-3	TRBJ2-2	once
TGTGCCAGCATTGCGGACTCCGTCTTTCCCCTCCACTTT	CASIADSVFPLHF	.	TRBV6-1	TRBJ1-6	once
TGTGCCAGCAGTAGCTCCGGGACATCTGCCTACGAGCAGTACTTC	CASSSSGTSAYEQYF	.	TRBV6-5	TRBJ2-7	.
TGCGCCAGCAGCTCAGCTAGAGGACGGTCACAAAGTCGGGCCAACGTCCTGACTTTC	CASSSARGRSQSRANVLTF	.	TRBV4-3	TRBJ2-6	.
TGTGCCAGTAGCGGGACTAGCTTATTCGGGGAGCTGTTTTTT	CASSGTSLFGELFF	TRBD2	TRBV19	TRBJ2-2	.
TGTGCCAGCAGTGACCAGGGGATGGGGACTGAAGCTTTCTTT	CASSDQGMGTEAFF	.	TRBV6-1	TRBJ1-1	.
TGTGCCAGCAGCTTAGCGAGGTCGGGGGGGCCTAACGAGCAGTACTTC	CASSLARSGGPNEQYF	TRBD2	TRBV7-9	TRBJ2-7	.
TGTGCCAGCAGCGTAGGAGACCGCATCACGGATACGCAGTATTTT	CASSVGDRITDTQYF	.	TRBV9	TRBJ2-3	.
TGTGCCAGCAGTTACTACGAGGAGACAGATACGCAGTATTTT	CASSYYEETDTQYF	.	TRBV6-5	TRBJ2-3	.
TGTGCCAGCAGTGAAGTCGGACTAGCGGGGGGGCCGGGGACAGATACGCAGTATTTT	CASSEVGLAGGPGTDTQYF	TRBD2	TRBV6-1	TRBJ2-3	.
TGTGCCAGCAGCCGGGGACTAGCGGGGCAAGAGACCCAGTACTTC	CASSRGLAGQETQYF	TRBD2	TRBV7-6	TRBJ2-5	.
TGTGCCAGCAGGAAAGCGGGGGTTAACACAGATACGCAGTATTTT	CASRKAGVNTDTQYF	TRBD2	TRBV7-2	TRBJ2-3	once
TGTGCCAGCAGCCCGGGACTAGCGGGAGGTCCTGGCGAAAATGAGCAGTTCTTC	CASSPGLAGGPGENEQFF	TRBD2	TRBV7-9	TRBJ2-1	.
TGCAGCGTTATCAGCCGTTTCATGAACACTGAAGCTTTCTTT	CSVISRFMNTEAFF	.	TRBV29-1	TRBJ1-1	once
TGTGCCAGCAGCCAGGGACTAGCCAAAAACATTCAGTACTTC	CASSQGLAKNIQYF	.	TRBV4-2	TRBJ2-4	.
TGTGCCATCAGTGAGGGACAGGGGAGCTCCTACGAGCAGTACTTC	CAISEGQGSSYEQYF	TRBD1	TRBV10-3	TRBJ2-7	once
TGTGCCAGCAGTTTACCAGACAGGGGCCGCGTGACCCAGTACTTC	CASSLPDRGRVTQYF	TRBD1	TRBV28	TRBJ2-5	.